One and the same sample provided the 22 T cell receptor beta chains below, sequenced in a study of CD4 T cells in relation to SARS-CoV-2 and coronaviruses. Before the COVID-19 pandemic, during about 2010-2019, CD4+ T cells were taken from unexposed donors. After roughly ten days of culture, CD4+ T cells were isolated. TCRdb keeps only in-frame clones here, not all; method: immunoSEQ multiplex PCR. The sample holds some 29,000 clones, roughly 78% seen once. The antigens these receptors bind are not known. Sequenced input: CD4+ T cells from PBMCs, cultured in vitro. Receptors were obtained from a human donor in good health.

The J gene is TRBJ1-1, the V gene TRBV5-1; D remains unclear. Germline V CDR1 and CDR2: SGHRS, YFSETQ. V was shortened by 1 base and J by 1 base, with 11 bases between the two germline ends. This CDR3 contains 15 residues. Here the CDR3 DNA reads TGCGCCAGCAGCTTGTTTAGTTCGGAGAACACTGAAGCTTTCTTT. Protein product: CASSLFSSENTEAFF.

This clone was counted a few times. The genes are TRBV6-2 or TRBV6-3 and TRBJ2-3; 11 nucleotides line up with TRBD2. This CDR3 spans 19 amino acids. Germline lookup yields CDR1 MNHEY and CDR2 SVGEGT. Unmatched junction bases numbered 8, after V lost 0 bases and J lost 0 bases. The CDR3 is CASSYSSSGTSGSTDTQYF. The CDR3 nucleotides are TGTGCCAGCAGTTACTCCTCCTCCGGGACTAGCGGCAGCACAGATACGCAGTATTTT.

The CDR3 spells CASRPIAEDTQYF. The DNA of the CDR3 is TGTGCCAGTAGGCCCATAGCGGAAGATACGCAGTATTTT. The genes are TRBV19 and TRBJ2-3; the D gene is possibly TRBD2 (6 bases). The germline CDR1 and CDR2 sequences are LNHDA and SQIVND (reference sequence). V lost 6 bases and J 5 bases, leaving 12 bases between the germline ends. The CDR3 spans 13 residues.

As DNA, the CDR3 is TGTGCCAGCAGACTTTCAACTAATGAAAAACTGTTTTTT. Protein sequence: CASRLSTNEKLFF. The J gene is TRBJ1-4, the V gene TRBV12-3 or TRBV12-4; D unresolved. CDR3 length equals 13 residues. V shed 6 bases and J shed 0 bases, with 5 bases lying between them.

This chain connects TRBV28 to TRBJ1-2; TRBD1 agrees at 7 bases. From germline, CDR1 is MDHEN and CDR2 SYDVKM. V gave up 2 bases and J gave up 0 bases; unmatched junction bases: 6. CDR3 length: 16 amino acids. This CDR3 reads CASSLPGQLSNYGYTF. The CDR3 DNA sequence: TGTGCCAGCAGTTTACCGGGACAGCTCTCTAACTATGGCTACACCTTC.

V usage is TRBV19 and J usage is TRBJ1-5, with D hard to call. CDR3 length equals 12 residues. Germline CDR1 is LNHDA and CDR2 is SQIVND (reference sequence). V lost 5 bases and J 4 bases, leaving 6 bases between the germline ends. The CDR3 DNA follows: TGTGCCAGTAGTCCCGATAATCAGCCCCAGCATTTT. Translating gives CASSPDNQPQHF.

This chain links TRBV4-1 with TRBJ2-5, with 8 bases aligning to TRBD2. Germline V CDR1 and CDR2: MGHRA, YSYEKL. V dropped 4 bases and J dropped 10; count of bases not matched to a gene: 5. The CDR3 length is 12 residues. The CDR3 sequence: CASSLPGGGQYF. The CDR3 nucleotides are TGCGCCAGCAGCCTCCCGGGGGGGGGCCAGTACTTC.

As for this clone: One junction end does not reproduce the germline sequence, and a read error may be involved. V usage is TRBV6-5 and J usage is TRBJ2-7, with D uncertain. CDR3 length: 11 residues. Germline V gives CDR1 MNHEY, CDR2 SVGAGI. The CDR3 loop reads CASSNLLLPRF. CDR3 sequence (DNA): TGTGCCAGCAGTAACCTCCTTCTGCCCCGGTTC.

CDR3 in amino acids: CASSRPEWPGELFF. The CDR3 DNA is TGTGCCAGCAGCCGGCCCGAGTGGCCCGGGGAGCTGTTTTTT. The rearrangement links TRBV7-9 to TRBJ2-2; D call uncertain. Germline CDR1 reads SEHNR; CDR2 reads FQNEAQ (reference sequence). Between the trimmed V and J ends, which lost 5 bases and 6 bases, there was a span of 13 bases. There are 14 residues in the CDR3.

The V call is TRBV7-8, the J call TRBJ1-1; 8 bases are shared with TRBD1. The germline CDR1 and CDR2 sequences are SGHVS and FQNEAQ. J gave up 1 base and V 5 bases, and 3 bases lay outside the gene matches. This CDR3 spans 14 amino acids. The CDR3 region is CASSTDRGNTEAFF. The CDR3 DNA reads as TGTGCCAGCAGCACCGACAGGGGGAACACTGAAGCTTTCTTT.

This chain uses TRBV5-6 with TRBJ2-3; 11 positions agree with TRBD2. J lost 0 bases, V lost 4 bases, and 13 bases had no gene match. Germline V gives CDR1 SGHDT, CDR2 YYEEEE. This CDR3 spans 19 amino acids. In DNA form, the CDR3 reads TGTGCCAGCAGCCCGACTAGCCTAGCGGGGGGTTTGAGCACAGATACGCAGTATTTT. It encodes CASSPTSLAGGLSTDTQYF.

The chain joins TRBV3-1 (or the pseudogene TRBV3-2) to TRBJ2-1; D is undetermined. This CDR3 spans 14 amino acids. In germline, CDR1 is LGHDT, CDR2 YNNKEL (reference sequence). The V end lost 4 bases, the J end lost 4 bases, and 11 bases lay between the germline ends. CDR3 sequence reads: CASSPLELYNEQFF. CDR3 sequence (DNA): TGTGCCAGCAGCCCCCTAGAACTGTACAATGAGCAGTTCTTC.

This clone was found once. The rearrangement links TRBV6-5 to TRBJ2-2; no definite D call. Germline-derived CDR1 and CDR2 are MNHEY and SVGAGI. The CDR3 loop spans 12 amino acids. V gave up 7 bases and J gave up 4 bases, with 7 bases separating them. CDR3 in amino acids: CASNSRTGELFF. CDR3 coding DNA: TGTGCCAGCAACAGTCGCACCGGGGAGCTGTTTTTT.

V and J are TRBV29-1 and TRBJ1-2; 9 bases fit TRBD1. Losses at the gene ends were 7 bases for V and 4 bases for J; bases not matched to a gene: 10. Germline V CDR1 and CDR2: SQVTM, ANQGSEA. The CDR3 totals 14 residues. This CDR3 is CSALPTGGGYGYTF. The CDR3 DNA follows: TGCAGCGCCTTACCAACAGGGGGCGGCTATGGCTACACCTTC.

The chain recombines TRBV11-2 with TRBJ1-6; maybe TRBD1 (6 bases). The germline V gene has CDR1 SGHAT and CDR2 FQNNGV. The CDR3 has 15 amino acids. Deletions cut 5 bases from V and 6 bases from J, with 14 bases between. The CDR3 bases are TGTGCCAGCAGCACTCAAGGGGGGGGTAATTCACCCCTCCACTTT. It specifies CASSTQGGGNSPLHF.

The V and J genes are TRBV7-9 and TRBJ2-7; weak D call: TRBD2 (5 bases). CDR1 and CDR2 (germline): SEHNR, FQNEAQ (reference sequence). V was clipped by 1 base and J by 2 bases, with 12 bases between them. This CDR3 spans 15 amino acids. This CDR3 reads CASSLEGGVPYEQYF. The CDR3 nucleotides are TGTGCCAGCAGCTTAGAAGGAGGAGTCCCCTACGAGCAGTACTTC.

The chain uses TRBV9 and TRBJ1-6, with 8 bases aligning to TRBD1. Germline trimming cut 0 bases from V and 6 bases from J; bases unmatched to any gene: 2. The germline CDR1 and CDR2 sequences are SGDLS and YYNGEE. The CDR3 loop spans 15 amino acids. CDR3 sequence reads: CASSVGDRFNSPLHF. CDR3 nucleotide sequence: TGTGCCAGCAGCGTAGGGGACAGGTTTAATTCACCCCTCCACTTT. Filled out from reference TRBV9 and TRBJ1-6, the complete variable domain reads DSGVTQTPKHLITATGQRVTLRCSPRSGDLSVYWYQQSLDQGLQFLIQYYNGEERAKGNILERFSAQQFPDLHSELNLSSLELGDSALYFCASSVGDRFNSPLHFGNGTRLTVT.

The V call is TRBV2, the J call TRBJ2-3; D may correspond to TRBD1 or TRBD2 (5 bases each). Germline loops: CDR1 SNHLY, CDR2 FYNNEI. This CDR3 is built from 14 residues. Trimming stripped 8 bases from V and 0 bases from J, with 12 bases between. The CDR3 DNA is TGTGCCAGCCTCCGGGACCGAAGCACAGATACGCAGTATTTT. Amino acid sequence: CASLRDRSTDTQYF.

This clone has just a few counts. The chain recombines TRBV7-2 with TRBJ2-1, with no clear D. Trimming cost V 5 bases and J 8 bases, with 13 bases left between them. CDR1 is SGHTA and CDR2 is FQGNSA in the germline V gene. The CDR3 has 13 residues. The CDR3 nucleotides are TGTGCCAGCAGCCGCGGCCTAGTGTATGAGCAGTTCTTC. This gives the protein CASSRGLVYEQFF.

This clone was detected a few times. The chain joins TRBV18 to TRBJ2-7; 7 bases map to TRBD2. The CDR3 contains 15 residues. Per germline, CDR1 KGHSH and CDR2 LQKENI. V gave up 2 bases and J gave up 7 bases; unmatched junction bases: 11. In nucleotides, the CDR3 is TGTGCCAGCTCACCAACGGGGACCATCGGGAGGGAGCAGTACTTC. Amino acids: CASSPTGTIGREQYF.

The chain carries TRBV5-1 and TRBJ1-6; D call uncertain. The V gene lost 0 bases and the J gene lost 4 bases, with 5 bases spanning the gap. The CDR3 extends over 14 amino acids. Germline V gene sequence: CDR1 SGHRS, CDR2 YFSETQ. For the CDR3, the DNA is TGCGCCAGCAGCTTGGGAGGGTATAATTCACCCCTCCACTTT. Amino acids: CASSLGGYNSPLHF.

The V and J genes are TRBV9 and TRBJ2-6; perhaps TRBD2 as D (5 bases). Germline V gene data show CDR1 as SGDLS and CDR2 as YYNGEE. This CDR3 is 16 amino acids long. The germline V and J ends were trimmed by 0 bases and 0 bases, with 7 bases remaining between them. The CDR3 nucleotides are TGTGCCAGCAGCGTAGGGACTCCCTCTGGGGCCAACGTCCTGACTTTC. Translated: CASSVGTPSGANVLTF. The full variable domain, in which reference TRBV9 and TRBJ2-6 provide the parts outside the CDR3, is DSGVTQTPKHLITATGQRVTLRCSPRSGDLSVYWYQQSLDQGLQFLIQYYNGEERAKGNILERFSAQQFPDLHSELNLSSLELGDSALYFCASSVGTPSGANVLTFGAGSRLTVL.